This record looks at one T cell receptor beta chain sequence and its context. The data originate from a study of shared clonotypes between healthy human individuals. CD45RO-negative CD8 cells positively selected for CCR7 made up the naive population, which excluded terminally differentiated effector memory CD45RA+ cells. This CDR3 contains 11 residues. V dropped 3 bases and J dropped 3 bases, with 0 bases sitting between them. CDR1 and CDR2 (germline): SGHVS, FNYEAQ. Using immunoSEQ multiplex PCR, the repertoire was profiled, and TCRdb retains in-frame clones only, with some absent. The table includes around 1.9 million clones, about 93% detected once.

The chain combines TRBV7-6 with TRBJ1-3; D is unclear. Sequences were obtained from naive CD8+ T cells from PBMCs. The sequence was collected from a young man in good health. Some clones in this sample may be carry-over from other donors' samples. Here the CDR3 DNA reads TGTGCCAGCAGCTTTGGAAACACCATATATTTT. The encoded protein is CASSFGNTIYF. Full variable domain (remainder filled in from reference TRBV7-6 and TRBJ1-3): GAGVSQSPRYKVTKRGQDVALRCDPISGHVSLYWYRQALGQGPEFLTYFNYEAQQDKSGLPNDRFSAERPEGSISTLTIQRTEQRDSAMYRCASSFGNTIYFGEGSWLTVV.